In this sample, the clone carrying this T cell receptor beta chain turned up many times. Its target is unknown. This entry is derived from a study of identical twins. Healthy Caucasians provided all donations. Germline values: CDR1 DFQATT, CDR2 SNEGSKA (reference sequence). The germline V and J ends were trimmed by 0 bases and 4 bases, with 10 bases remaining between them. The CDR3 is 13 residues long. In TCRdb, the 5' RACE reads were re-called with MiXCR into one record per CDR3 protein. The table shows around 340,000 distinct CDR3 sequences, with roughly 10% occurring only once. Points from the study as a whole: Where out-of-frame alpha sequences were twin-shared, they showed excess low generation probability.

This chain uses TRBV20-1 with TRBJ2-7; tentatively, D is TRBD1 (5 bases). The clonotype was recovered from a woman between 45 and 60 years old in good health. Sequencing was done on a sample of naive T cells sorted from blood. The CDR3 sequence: CSARDLDSYEQYV. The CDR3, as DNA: TGCAGTGCTAGAGATCTAGACAGTTACGAGCAGTACGTC.